The text below deals with one TCR beta chain. cDNA prepared by RNA extraction and subsequent reverse transcription served as the template for sequencing. Produced via immunoSEQ multiplex PCR; TCRdb's table is partial and in-frame only. Of more than 100,000 clones listed, roughly three fifths are singletons. The record originates from a study of CD8+ T cells in alopecia areata. Trimming removed 2 bases from V and 10 bases from J, with 17 bases in between. The germline V gene has CDR1 LGHNA and CDR2 YNFKEQ. The CDR3 loop spans 14 amino acids. V gene TRBV4-2 combines with J gene TRBJ1-1, with D possibly TRBD1 on 6 matching bases. The clonotype was recovered from a human donor with alopecia areata. The sample in question was CD4+ T cells sorted from blood, obtained at week 0. CDR3 amino acids: CASSQFRQASPAFF. The CDR3 DNA reads as TGTGCCAGCAGCCAATTCAGACAGGCGAGTCCAGCTTTCTTT.